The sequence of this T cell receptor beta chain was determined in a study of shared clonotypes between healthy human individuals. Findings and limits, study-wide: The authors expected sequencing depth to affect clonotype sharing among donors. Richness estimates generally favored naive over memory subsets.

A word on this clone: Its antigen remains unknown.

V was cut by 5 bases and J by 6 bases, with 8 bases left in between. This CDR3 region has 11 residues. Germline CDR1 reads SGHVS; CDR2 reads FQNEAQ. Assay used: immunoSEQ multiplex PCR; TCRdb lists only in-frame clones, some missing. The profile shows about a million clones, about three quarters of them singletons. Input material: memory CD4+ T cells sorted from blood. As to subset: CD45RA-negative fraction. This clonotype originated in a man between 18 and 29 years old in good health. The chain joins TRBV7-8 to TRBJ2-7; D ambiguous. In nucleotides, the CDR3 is TGTGCCAGCAGCCTCGGCCTCGAGCAGTACTTC. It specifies CASSLGLEQYF.